Given below is one T cell receptor (beta chain) in context. Its antigen remains unidentified. The data belong to a study of cytomegalovirus exposure and HLA in healthy donors. Findings and limits, study-wide: In a later analysis, across HLA loci, associated TCR counts were highest for DRB1, lowest for HLA-C. Sequencing probably produced one cluster of sequence variants that were highly shared. Cytomegalovirus association was listed for 170 or so TCR beta chains.

The PCR was carried out with 60 Vbeta primers and 13 Jbeta primers. As handled by the study authors: Later, 65 million to 85 million unique TCR beta chains were counted in an analysis, and roughly 10 million of them were shared. TCRdb's copy holds only in-frame clones and misses some; the assay was immunoSEQ multiplex PCR. Clone size and the V and J calls come from that table; the DNA yielded D and trimming. The data show approximately 150,000 clones, 60% to 70% seen once. The CDR3 has 15 amino acids. With 3 bases removed from V and 6 bases from J, the gap between germline ends came to 15 bases. Germline lookup yields CDR1 MDHEN and CDR2 SYDVKM.

Sequencing input: PBMCs. The chain has TRBV28 and TRBJ1-5, with D possibly being TRBD1 (6 bases). This receptor was obtained from a woman aged 60-75 years in good health and CMV-seropositive. CDR3 sequence reads: CASSLPRGGGQPQHF. The CDR3 bases are TGTGCCAGCAGTTTGCCAAGGGGGGGCGGTCAGCCCCAGCATTTT.